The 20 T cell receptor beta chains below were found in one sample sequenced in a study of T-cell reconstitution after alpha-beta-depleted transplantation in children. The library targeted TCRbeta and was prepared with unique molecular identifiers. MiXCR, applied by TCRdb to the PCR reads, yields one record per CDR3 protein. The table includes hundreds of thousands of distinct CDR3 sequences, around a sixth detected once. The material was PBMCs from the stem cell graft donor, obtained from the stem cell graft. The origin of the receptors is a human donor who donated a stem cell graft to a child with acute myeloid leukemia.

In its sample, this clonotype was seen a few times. CDR3 sequence reads: CASSPSSDYEQYF. In DNA form, the CDR3 reads TGTGCCAGCAGCCCTTCATCTGACTACGAGCAGTACTTC. The chain recombines TRBV9 with TRBJ2-7, with D uncertain. There are 13 residues in the CDR3. Trimming pared 4 bases from V and 3 bases from J, leaving 11 bases between. Per germline, CDR1 SGDLS and CDR2 YYNGEE.

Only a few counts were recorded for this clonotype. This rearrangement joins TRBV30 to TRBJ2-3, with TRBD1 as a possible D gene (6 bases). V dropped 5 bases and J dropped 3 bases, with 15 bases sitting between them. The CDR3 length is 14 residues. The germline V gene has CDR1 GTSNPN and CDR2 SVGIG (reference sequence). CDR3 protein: CAWLRQDRTDTQYF. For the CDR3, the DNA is TGTGCCTGGCTTCGACAGGACCGTACAGATACGCAGTATTTT.

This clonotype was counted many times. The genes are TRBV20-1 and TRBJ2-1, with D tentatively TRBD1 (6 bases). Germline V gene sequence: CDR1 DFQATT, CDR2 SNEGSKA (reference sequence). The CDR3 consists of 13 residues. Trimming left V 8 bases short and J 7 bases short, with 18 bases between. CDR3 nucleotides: TGCAGTTCCTATCGGGACAATCAAAATGAGCAGTTCTTC. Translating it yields CSSYRDNQNEQFF.

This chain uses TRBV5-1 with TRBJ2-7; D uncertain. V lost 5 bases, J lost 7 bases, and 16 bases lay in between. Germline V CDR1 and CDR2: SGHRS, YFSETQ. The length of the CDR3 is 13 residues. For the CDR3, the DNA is TGCGCCAGCAGTTTTATTCTCCTTCAAGAGCAGTACTTC. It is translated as CASSFILLQEQYF.

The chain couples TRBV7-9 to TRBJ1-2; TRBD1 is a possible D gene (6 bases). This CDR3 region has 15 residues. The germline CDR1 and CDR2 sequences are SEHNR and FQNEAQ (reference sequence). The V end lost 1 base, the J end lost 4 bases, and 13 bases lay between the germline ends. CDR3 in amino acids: CASSLGRQAAYGYTF. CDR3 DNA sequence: TGTGCCAGCAGCTTAGGACGACAGGCGGCCTATGGCTACACCTTC.

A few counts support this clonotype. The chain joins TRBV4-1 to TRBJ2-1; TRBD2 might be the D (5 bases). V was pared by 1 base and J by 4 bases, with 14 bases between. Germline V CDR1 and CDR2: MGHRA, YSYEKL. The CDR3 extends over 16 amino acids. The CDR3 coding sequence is TGCGCCAGCAGCCAAGGGGGTGGCCGGGGTTACAATGAGCAGTTCTTC. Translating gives CASSQGGGRGYNEQFF.

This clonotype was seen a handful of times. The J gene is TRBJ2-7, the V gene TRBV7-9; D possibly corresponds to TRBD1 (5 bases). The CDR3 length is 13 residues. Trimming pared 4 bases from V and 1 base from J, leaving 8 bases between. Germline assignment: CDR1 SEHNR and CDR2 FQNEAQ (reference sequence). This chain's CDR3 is CASSWQGSYEQYF. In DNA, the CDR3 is TGTGCCAGCAGCTGGCAGGGATCCTACGAGCAGTACTTC.

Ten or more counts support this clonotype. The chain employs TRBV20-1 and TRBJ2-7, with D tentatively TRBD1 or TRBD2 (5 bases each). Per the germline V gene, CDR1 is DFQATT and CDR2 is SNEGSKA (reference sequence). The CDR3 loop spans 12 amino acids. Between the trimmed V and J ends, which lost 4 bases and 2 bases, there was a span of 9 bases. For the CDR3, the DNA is TGCAGTGCTAAAGCGGACACCTACGAGCAGTACTTC. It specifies CSAKADTYEQYF.

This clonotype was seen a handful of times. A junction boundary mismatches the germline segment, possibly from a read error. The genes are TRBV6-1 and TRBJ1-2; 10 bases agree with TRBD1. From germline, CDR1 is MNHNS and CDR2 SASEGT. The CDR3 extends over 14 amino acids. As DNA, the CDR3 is TGTGCCAGCAGGGAAGACAGGGGGCCTGGTGGCTACACCTTC. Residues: CASREDRGPGGYTF.

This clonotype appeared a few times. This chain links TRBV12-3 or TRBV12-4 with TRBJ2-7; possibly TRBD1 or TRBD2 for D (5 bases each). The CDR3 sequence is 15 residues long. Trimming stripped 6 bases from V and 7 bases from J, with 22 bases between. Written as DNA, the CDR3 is TGTGCCAGCAGCCCGGGGCCACCGCAACAGGAAGAGCAGTACTTC. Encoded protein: CASSPGPPQQEEQYF.

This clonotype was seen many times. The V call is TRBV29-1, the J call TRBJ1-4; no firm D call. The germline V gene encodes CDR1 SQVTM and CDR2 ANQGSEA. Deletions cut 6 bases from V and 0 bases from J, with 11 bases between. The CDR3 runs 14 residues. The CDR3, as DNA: TGCAGCGTCCTCGAGAGTGCAACTAATGAAAAACTGTTTTTT. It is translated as CSVLESATNEKLFF.

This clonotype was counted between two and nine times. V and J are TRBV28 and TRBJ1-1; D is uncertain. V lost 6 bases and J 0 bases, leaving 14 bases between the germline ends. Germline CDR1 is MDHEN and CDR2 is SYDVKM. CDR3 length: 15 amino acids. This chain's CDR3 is CASSSTRRMNTEAFF. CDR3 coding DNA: TGTGCCAGCAGCTCAACCAGGCGGATGAACACTGAAGCTTTCTTT.

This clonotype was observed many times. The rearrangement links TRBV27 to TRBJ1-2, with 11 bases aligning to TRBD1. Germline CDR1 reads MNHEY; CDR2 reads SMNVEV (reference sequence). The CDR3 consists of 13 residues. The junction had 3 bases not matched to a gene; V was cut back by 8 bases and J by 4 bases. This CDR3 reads CASGQGAVYGYTF. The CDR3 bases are TGTGCCAGCGGACAGGGGGCGGTCTATGGCTACACCTTC.

CDR3 DNA sequence: TGTGCCAGCAGCGGGGGACTAGCGGGGCCAGATACGCAGTATTTT. It is translated as CASSGGLAGPDTQYF. V is TRBV5-5 and J is TRBJ2-3, with TRBD2 matching 13 bases. With 4 bases clipped from V and 4 bases from J, the junction kept 3 bases outside the gene matches. This CDR3 has 15 amino acids. CDR1 is SGHKS and CDR2 is YYEKEE in the germline V gene (reference sequence).

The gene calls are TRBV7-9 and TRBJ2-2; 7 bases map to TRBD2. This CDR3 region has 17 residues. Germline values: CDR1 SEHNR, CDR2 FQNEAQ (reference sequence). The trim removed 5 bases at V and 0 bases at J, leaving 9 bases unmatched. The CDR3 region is CASSHLTSGANTGELFF. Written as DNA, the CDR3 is TGTGCCAGCAGCCATCTGACCAGCGGGGCGAACACCGGGGAGCTGTTTTTT. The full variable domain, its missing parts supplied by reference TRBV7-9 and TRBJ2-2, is DTGVSQNPRHKITKRGQNVTFRCDPISEHNRLYWYRQTLGQGPEFLTYFQNEAQLEKSRLLSDRFSAERPKGSFSTLEIQRTEQGDSAMYLCASSHLTSGANTGELFFGEGSRLTVL.

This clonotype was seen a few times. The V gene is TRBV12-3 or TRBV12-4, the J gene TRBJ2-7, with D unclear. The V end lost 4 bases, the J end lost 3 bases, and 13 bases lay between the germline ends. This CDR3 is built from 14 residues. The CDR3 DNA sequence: TGTGCCAGCAGTTCCCTCTTGGACGGCTACGAGCAGTACTTC. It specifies CASSSLLDGYEQYF.

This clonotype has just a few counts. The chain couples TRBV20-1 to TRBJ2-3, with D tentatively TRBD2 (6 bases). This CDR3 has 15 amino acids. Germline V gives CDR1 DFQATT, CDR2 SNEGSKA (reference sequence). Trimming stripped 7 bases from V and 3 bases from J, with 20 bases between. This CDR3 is CSVESGGWKTDTQYF. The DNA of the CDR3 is TGCAGTGTTGAGTCTGGGGGGTGGAAGACAGATACGCAGTATTTT.

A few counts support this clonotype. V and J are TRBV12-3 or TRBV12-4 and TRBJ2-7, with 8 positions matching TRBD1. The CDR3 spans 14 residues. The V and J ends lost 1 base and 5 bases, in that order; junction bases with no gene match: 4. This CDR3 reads CASSLGPGGNEQYV. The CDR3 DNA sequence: TGTGCCAGCAGTTTAGGTCCAGGGGGCAACGAGCAGTACGTC.

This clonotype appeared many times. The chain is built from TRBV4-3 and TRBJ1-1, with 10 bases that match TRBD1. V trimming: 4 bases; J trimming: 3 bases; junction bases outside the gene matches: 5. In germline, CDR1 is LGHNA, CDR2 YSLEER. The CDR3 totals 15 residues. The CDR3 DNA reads TGCGCCAGCAGCCGGGGACAGGGGCCGGACACTGAAGCTTTCTTT. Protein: CASSRGQGPDTEAFF.

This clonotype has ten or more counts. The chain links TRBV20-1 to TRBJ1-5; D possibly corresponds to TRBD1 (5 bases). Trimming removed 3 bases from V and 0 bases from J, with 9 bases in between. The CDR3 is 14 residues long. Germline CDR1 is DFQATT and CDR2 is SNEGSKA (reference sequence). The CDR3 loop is CSARGRDSNQPQHF. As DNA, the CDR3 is TGCAGTGCTAGGGGACGGGATAGCAATCAGCCCCAGCATTTT.